This T cell receptor (beta chain) is from a study of beta chain features in type 1 diabetes. About the study: The samples had approximately 100,000,000 sorted cells examined in all. Points from the study as a whole: Across all four CD4+ subsets, people with type 1 diabetes showed modestly shorter TCRB CDR3s.

From germline, CDR1 is LGHNA and CDR2 YSLEER. Trimming removed 2 bases at V and 6 bases at J, with 9 bases between. The CDR3 runs 13 residues. Isolated RNA was reverse transcribed in full, so expressed TCRB transcripts were sequenced. Produced via immunoSEQ multiplex PCR; TCRdb's table is partial and in-frame only. The repertoire consists of hundreds of thousands of clones, with roughly 15% occurring once and the leading ten covering 0.015% to 0.017%. The table lists this clone with many counts. Its antigen is still unknown. Material for sequencing was naive CD4+ T cells from blood. The sequence was obtained from a man younger than 30 with type 1 diabetes. The V and J genes are TRBV4-3 and TRBJ2-3; D not resolved. The CDR3 nucleotides read TGCGCCAGCAGCCAATCGGTCGGGGATACGCAGTATTTT. This gives the protein CASSQSVGDTQYF.